The 9 T cell receptor beta chains below were found in one sample sequenced in a study of cytomegalovirus exposure and HLA in healthy donors. A multiplex PCR was run with 60 Vbeta primers and 13 Jbeta primers. Sequencing was performed with immunoSEQ multiplex PCR; in TCRdb, only in-frame clones are kept and a portion is missing. The sample contains about 130,000 clones, over 60% of which appear only once. The sequenced sample consisted of PBMCs. The receptors shown here come from a man aged 35 to 55 in good health and CMV-seronegative.

The chain carries TRBV29-1 and TRBJ2-5, with 8 bases lining up with TRBD2. This CDR3 is built from 13 residues. Germline CDR1 reads SQVTM; CDR2 reads ANQGSEA. J was trimmed by 11 bases and V by 8 bases; bases with no gene match: 16. In nucleotides, the CDR3 is TGCAGCACCCGGGGCGGGAGGATTGGTGAGCAGTACTTC. The encoded protein is CSTRGGRIGEQYF.

The gene calls are TRBV4-3 and TRBJ1-1; a possible D gene is TRBD1 (6 bases). Deletions cut 4 bases from V and 4 bases from J, with 22 bases between. Germline-derived CDR1 and CDR2 are LGHNA and YSLEER. The CDR3 extends over 17 amino acids. CDR3 nucleotide sequence: TGCGCCAGCAGCCCGACTCCACTCGGTGGGGGCGTCACTGAAGCTTTCTTT. Protein product: CASSPTPLGGGVTEAFF.

This chain joins TRBV19 and TRBJ1-1, with 8 bases that match TRBD1. The CDR3 is made up of 15 amino acids. The J segment lost 6 bases and the V segment lost 4 bases, leaving 10 bases of the junction unmatched. Looked up from germline, CDR1 is LNHDA and CDR2 is SQIVND (reference sequence). The CDR3 nucleotides are TGTGCCAGTAGTACCCAAATGCAGGGGGCACCTGAAGCTTTCTTT. Its translation: CASSTQMQGAPEAFF.

The rearrangement uses TRBV30 and TRBJ2-7, with a tentative D call TRBD1 (5 bases). The germline V gene encodes CDR1 GTSNPN and CDR2 SVGIG (reference sequence). The CDR3 extends over 13 amino acids. V was shortened by 1 base and J by 0 bases, with 7 bases between the two germline ends. The CDR3 nucleotides are TGTGCCTGGAGTGGGGGCAACTCCTACGAGCAGTACTTC. This codes for CAWSGGNSYEQYF.

The chain recombines TRBV7-2 with TRBJ2-1, with D tentatively TRBD1 (5 bases). This CDR3 comprises 14 residues. Germline V gene sequence: CDR1 SGHTA, CDR2 FQGNSA. V was clipped by 4 bases and J by 8 bases, with 15 bases between them. CDR3: CASSWSWGQDEQFF. For the CDR3, the DNA is TGTGCCAGCAGCTGGAGCTGGGGCCAGGATGAGCAGTTCTTC.

The CDR3 coding sequence is TGTGCCAGCAGCCCCCGGACAGGGGGCGGTGAGCAGTTCTTC. Translating it yields CASSPRTGGGEQFF. The chain combines TRBV9 with TRBJ2-1, with 11 bases matching TRBD1. J lost 9 bases, V lost 4 bases, and 6 bases had no gene match. The CDR3 has 14 amino acids. Per germline, CDR1 SGDLS and CDR2 YYNGEE.

This clone was picked up a small number of times. This chain links TRBV30 with TRBJ1-1; TRBD1 aligns across 7 bases. The J segment lost 10 bases and the V segment lost 4 bases, leaving 9 bases of the junction unmatched. This CDR3 contains 12 residues. Looked up from germline, CDR1 is GTSNPN and CDR2 is SVGIG (reference sequence). CDR3 loop: CAWNTGAPSAFF. The CDR3 bases are TGTGCCTGGAACACAGGGGCTCCGTCAGCTTTCTTT.

The chain carries TRBV6-5 and TRBJ2-7; TRBD1 aligns across 7 bases. There are 14 residues in the CDR3. V shed 4 bases, J shed 2 bases, and the junction held 5 bases outside the gene matches. From germline, CDR1 is MNHEY and CDR2 SVGAGI. The CDR3: CASSFLTGPYEQYF. DNA of the CDR3: TGTGCCAGCAGTTTCCTGACAGGGCCCTACGAGCAGTACTTC.

The chain joins TRBV7-4 to TRBJ2-7; 7 bases align to TRBD2. The CDR3 loop spans 17 amino acids. The ends lost 1 base at V and 0 bases at J; junction bases unmatched: 9. The germline V gene encodes CDR1 SGHVT and CDR2 SQSDAQ. The CDR3 DNA reads as TGTGCCAGCAGCTTAGGGAGAGGAGGCGGGAGCTCCTACGAGCAGTACTTC. Translating gives CASSLGRGGGSSYEQYF.